This TCR beta chain came from a study of patients and donors after allogeneic stem cell transplantation. One entry per CDR3 protein results from TCRdb running MiXCR on the RT-PCR reads. The data contain about 230,000 distinct CDR3 sequences, around an eighth of them singletons. The ends lost 7 bases at V and 0 bases at J; junction bases unmatched: 9. CDR1 and CDR2 (germline): MNHEY, SMNVEV (reference sequence). This CDR3 region has 17 residues. V and J are TRBV27 and TRBJ1-2; TRBD1 matches at 12 bases. Source material: blood, either unsorted or a sorted T cell fraction (not recorded which). The receptor was derived from a human donor who was either an allogeneic HSCT recipient or a stem cell or donor lymphocyte infusion donor (not recorded which). It is not recorded whose cells these are; they may come from a transplant donor. CDR3 sequence reads: CASTPGQGAPANYGYTF. The CDR3 region has the DNA TGTGCCAGCACTCCGGGACAGGGGGCCCCAGCTAACTATGGCTACACCTTC.